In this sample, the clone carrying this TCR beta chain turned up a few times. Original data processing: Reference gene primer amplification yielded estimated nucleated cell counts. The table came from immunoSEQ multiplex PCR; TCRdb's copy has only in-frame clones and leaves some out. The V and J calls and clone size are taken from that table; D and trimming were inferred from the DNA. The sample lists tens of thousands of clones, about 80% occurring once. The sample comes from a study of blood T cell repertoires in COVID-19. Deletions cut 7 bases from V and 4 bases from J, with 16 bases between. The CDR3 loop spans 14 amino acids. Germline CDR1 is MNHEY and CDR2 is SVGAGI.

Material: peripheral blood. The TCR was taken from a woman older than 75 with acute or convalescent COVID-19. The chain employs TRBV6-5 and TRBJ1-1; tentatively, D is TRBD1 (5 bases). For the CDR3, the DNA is TGTGCCAGCACCAGGGACTTCCCTTTCACTGAAGCTTTCTTT. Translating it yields CASTRDFPFTEAFF.